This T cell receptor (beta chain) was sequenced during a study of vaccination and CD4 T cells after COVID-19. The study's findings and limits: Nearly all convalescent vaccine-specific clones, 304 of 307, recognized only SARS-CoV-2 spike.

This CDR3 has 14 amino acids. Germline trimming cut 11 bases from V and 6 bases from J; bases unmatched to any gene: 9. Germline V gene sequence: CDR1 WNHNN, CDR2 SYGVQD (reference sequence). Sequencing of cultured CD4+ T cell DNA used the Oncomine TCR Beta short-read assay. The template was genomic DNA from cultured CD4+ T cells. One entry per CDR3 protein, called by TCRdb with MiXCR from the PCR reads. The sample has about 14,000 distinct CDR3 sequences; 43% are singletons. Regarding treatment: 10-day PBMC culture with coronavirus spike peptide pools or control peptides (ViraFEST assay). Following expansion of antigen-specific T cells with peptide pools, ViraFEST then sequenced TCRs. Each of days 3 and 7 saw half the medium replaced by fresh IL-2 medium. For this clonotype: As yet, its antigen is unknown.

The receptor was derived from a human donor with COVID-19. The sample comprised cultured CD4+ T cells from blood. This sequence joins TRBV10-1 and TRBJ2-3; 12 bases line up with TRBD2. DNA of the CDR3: TGCGCCTCCTCTAGCGGGGGGGCTGGTGATACGCAGTATTTT. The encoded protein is CASSSGGAGDTQYF.